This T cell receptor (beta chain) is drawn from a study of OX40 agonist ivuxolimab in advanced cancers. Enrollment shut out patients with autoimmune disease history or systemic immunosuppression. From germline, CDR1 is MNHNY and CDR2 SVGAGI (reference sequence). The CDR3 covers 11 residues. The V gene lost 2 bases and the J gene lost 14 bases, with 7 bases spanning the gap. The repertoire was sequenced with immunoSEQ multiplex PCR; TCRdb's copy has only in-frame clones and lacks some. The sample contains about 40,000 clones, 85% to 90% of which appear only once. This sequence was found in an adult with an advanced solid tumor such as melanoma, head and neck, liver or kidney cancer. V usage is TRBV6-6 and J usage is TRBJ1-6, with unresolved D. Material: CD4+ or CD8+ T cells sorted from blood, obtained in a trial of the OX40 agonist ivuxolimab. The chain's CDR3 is CASSYGQALHF. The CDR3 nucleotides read TGTGCCAGCAGTTACGGCCAGGCCCTCCACTTT.